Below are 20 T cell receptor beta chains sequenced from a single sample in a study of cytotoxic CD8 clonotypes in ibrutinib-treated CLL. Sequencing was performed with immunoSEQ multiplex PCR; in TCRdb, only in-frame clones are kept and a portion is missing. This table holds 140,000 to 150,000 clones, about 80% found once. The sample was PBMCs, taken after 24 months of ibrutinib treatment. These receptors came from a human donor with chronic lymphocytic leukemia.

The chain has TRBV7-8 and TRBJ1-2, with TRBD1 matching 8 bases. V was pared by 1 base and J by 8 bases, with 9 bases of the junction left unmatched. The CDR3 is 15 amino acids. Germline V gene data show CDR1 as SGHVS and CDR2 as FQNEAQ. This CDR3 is CASSLGGTGPMGYTF. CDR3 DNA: TGTGCCAGCAGCTTAGGGGGGACAGGACCCATGGGCTACACCTTC.

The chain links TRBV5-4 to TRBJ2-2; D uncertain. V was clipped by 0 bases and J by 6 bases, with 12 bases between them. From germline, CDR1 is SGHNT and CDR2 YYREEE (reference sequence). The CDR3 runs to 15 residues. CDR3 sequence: CASSLGWVGPGELFF. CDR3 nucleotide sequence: TGTGCCAGCAGCTTGGGCTGGGTGGGTCCCGGGGAGCTGTTTTTT.

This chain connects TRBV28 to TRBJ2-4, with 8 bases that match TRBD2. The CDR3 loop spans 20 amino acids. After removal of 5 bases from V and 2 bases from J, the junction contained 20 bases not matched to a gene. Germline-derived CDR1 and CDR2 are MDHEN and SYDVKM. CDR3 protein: CASSPPPGAGEVVSKNIQYF. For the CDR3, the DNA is TGTGCCAGCAGTCCCCCCCCAGGAGCGGGAGAGGTGGTGTCCAAAAACATTCAGTACTTC.

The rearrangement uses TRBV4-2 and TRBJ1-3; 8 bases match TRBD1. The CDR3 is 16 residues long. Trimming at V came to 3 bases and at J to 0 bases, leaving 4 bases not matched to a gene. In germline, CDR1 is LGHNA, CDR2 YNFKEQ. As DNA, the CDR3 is TGTGCCAGCAGCCAGGACAGGGACCACTCTGGAAACACCATATATTTT. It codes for CASSQDRDHSGNTIYF.

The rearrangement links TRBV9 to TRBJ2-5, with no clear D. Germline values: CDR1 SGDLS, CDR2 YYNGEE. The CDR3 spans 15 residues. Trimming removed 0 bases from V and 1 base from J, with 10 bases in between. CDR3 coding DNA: TGTGCCAGCAGCGTAGCGGGCCGCGCCCAAGAGACCCAGTACTTC. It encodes CASSVAGRAQETQYF.

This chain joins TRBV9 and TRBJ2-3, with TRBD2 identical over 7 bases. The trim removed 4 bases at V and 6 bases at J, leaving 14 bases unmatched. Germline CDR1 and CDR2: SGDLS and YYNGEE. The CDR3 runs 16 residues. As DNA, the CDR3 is TGTGCCAGCAGCCCGGGGGGTAGCGGCGTTTCGGATACGCAGTATTTT. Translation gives CASSPGGSGVSDTQYF.

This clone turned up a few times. The CDR3 loop is CASSYSRGANTEAFF. For the CDR3, the DNA is TGTGCCAGCAGTTACTCGAGAGGGGCGAACACTGAAGCTTTCTTT. The chain combines TRBV6-5 with TRBJ1-1; tentatively, D is TRBD1 (5 bases). CDR3 length equals 15 residues. V lost 0 bases and J 1 base, leaving 9 bases between the germline ends. Germline-derived CDR1 and CDR2 are MNHEY and SVGAGI.

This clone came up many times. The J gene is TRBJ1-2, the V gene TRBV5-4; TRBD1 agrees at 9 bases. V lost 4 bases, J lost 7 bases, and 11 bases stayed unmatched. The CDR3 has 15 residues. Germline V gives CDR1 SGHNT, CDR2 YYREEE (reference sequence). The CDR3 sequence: CASSGEQGAVGGYTF. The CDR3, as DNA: TGTGCCAGCAGCGGGGAACAGGGGGCTGTTGGTGGCTACACCTTC.

The CDR3 sequence is CASSLTPGQGEETQYF. CDR3 sequence (DNA): TGTGCCAGCAGCTTAACCCCGGGACAGGGGGAAGAGACCCAGTACTTC. The chain joins TRBV7-9 to TRBJ2-5; 11 bases align to TRBD1. V shed 2 bases and J 3 bases; nucleotides not matched to a gene: 5. This CDR3 has 16 residues. The germline V gene encodes CDR1 SEHNR and CDR2 FQNEAQ (reference sequence).

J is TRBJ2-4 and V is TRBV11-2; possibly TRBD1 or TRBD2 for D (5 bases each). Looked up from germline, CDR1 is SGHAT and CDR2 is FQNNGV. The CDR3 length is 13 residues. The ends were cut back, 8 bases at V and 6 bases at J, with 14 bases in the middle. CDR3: CASGTRPGNIQYF. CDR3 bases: TGTGCCAGCGGGACCCGTCCCGGAAACATTCAGTACTTC.

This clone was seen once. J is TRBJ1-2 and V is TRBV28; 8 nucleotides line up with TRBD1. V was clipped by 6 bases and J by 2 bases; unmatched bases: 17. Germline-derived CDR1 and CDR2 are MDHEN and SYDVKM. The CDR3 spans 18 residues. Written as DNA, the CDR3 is TGTGCCAGCAGCCATGTGTTCGGACAGGGTTCGAGAAACTATGGCTACACCTTC. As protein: CASSHVFGQGSRNYGYTF.

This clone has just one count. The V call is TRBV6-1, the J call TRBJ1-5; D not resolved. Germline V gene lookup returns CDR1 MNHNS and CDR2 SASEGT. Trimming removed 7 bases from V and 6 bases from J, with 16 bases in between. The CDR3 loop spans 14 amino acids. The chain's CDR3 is CASIPTGEVQPQHF. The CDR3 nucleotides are TGTGCCAGCATACCGACCGGGGAGGTTCAGCCCCAGCATTTT.

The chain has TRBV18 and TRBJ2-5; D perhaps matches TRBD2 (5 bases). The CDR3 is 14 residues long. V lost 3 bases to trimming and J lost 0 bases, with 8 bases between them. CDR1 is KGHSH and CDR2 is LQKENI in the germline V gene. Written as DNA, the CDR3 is TGTGCCAGCTCACCGGGAGAGTACCAAGAGACCCAGTACTTC. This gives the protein CASSPGEYQETQYF.

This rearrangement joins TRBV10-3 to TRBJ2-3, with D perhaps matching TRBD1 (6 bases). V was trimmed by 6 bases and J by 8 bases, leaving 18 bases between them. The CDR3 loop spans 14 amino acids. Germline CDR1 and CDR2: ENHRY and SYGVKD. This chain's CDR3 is CAISPGTQVITQYF. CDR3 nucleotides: TGTGCCATCAGCCCCGGGACACAAGTGATTACGCAGTATTTT.

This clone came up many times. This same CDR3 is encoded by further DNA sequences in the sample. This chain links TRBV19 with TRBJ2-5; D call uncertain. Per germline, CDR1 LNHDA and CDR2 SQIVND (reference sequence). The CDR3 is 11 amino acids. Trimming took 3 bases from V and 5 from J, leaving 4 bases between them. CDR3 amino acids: CASSMGETQYF. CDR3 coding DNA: TGTGCCAGTAGTATGGGGGAGACCCAGTACTTC.

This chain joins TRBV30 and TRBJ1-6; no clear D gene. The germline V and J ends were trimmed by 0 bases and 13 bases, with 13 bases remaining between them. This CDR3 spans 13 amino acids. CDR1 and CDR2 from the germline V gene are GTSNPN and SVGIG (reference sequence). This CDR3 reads CAWSVGLGFPLHF. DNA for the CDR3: TGTGCCTGGAGTGTAGGGCTGGGGTTCCCCCTCCACTTT.

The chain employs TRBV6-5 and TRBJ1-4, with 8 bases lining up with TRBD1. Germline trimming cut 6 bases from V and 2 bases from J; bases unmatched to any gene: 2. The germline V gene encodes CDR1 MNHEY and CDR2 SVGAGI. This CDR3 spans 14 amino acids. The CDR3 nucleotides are TGTGCCAGCAGACAGGGGGTTACTAATGAAAAACTGTTTTTT. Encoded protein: CASRQGVTNEKLFF.

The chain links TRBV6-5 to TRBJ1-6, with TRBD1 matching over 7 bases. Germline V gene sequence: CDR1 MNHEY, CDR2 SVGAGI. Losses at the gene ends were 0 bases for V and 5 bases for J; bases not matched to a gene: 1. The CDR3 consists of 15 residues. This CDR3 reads CASSYSGQHNSPLHF. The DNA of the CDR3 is TGTGCCAGCAGTTACTCGGGACAGCATAATTCACCCCTCCACTTT.

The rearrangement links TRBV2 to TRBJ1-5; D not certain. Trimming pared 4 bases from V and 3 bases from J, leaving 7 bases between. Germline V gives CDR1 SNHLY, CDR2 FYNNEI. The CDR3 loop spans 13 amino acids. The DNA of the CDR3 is TGTGCCAGCAGTGTTGGTGCCAATCAGCCCCAGCATTTT. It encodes CASSVGANQPQHF.

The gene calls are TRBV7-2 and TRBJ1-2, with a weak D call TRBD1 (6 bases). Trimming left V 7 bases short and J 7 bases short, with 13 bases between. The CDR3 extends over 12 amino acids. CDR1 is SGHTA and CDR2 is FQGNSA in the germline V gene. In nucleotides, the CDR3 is TGTGCCAGCAAAAAGGGGGGGTTTGGCTACACCTTC. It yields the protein CASKKGGFGYTF.